This entry is about one T cell receptor (beta chain). V was clipped by 4 bases and J by 4 bases, with 13 bases between them. The CDR3 contains 14 residues. Germline values: CDR1 SGHVS, CDR2 FQNEAQ. The data originate from a study of CD8 T cells in Susac syndrome. Reverse transcription used about 0.5 to 1 ug RNA and random hexamers. TCRdb redid the calling of the immunoSEQ multiplex PCR reads with MiXCR, one entry per CDR3 protein. The sample contains some 90,000 distinct CDR3 sequences, around 93% of which appear only once. The source is a human donor in good health. The V call is TRBV7-8, the J call TRBJ1-1; D possibly corresponds to TRBD1 (5 bases). Input material: CD8+ T cells from PBMCs. The DNA for the CDR3 is TGTGCCAGCAGCTCATTAAGGGGAAGCACTGAAGCTTTCTTT. This encodes CASSSLRGSTEAFF.